The present entry profiles one T cell receptor delta chain with its context. Its matching antigen is unknown. The entry originates in a study of Vδ1+ human thymocytes. General observations from the study: Highly polyclonal TRG and TRD repertoires with Gaussian CDR3 length distributions appeared in thymus. Unlike peripheral blood Vdelta1+ controls, thymic delta-chain sequences included roughly 18% Vdelta2 and few Vdelta3. Donors shared many TRG clonotypes but few TRD clonotypes.

Per the germline V gene, CDR1 is TSWWSYY and CDR2 is QGS. The CDR3 covers 27 residues. Trimming took off 0 bases at V and 0 bases at J, with 44 bases between the two ends. The sorted cells were CD3+ Vdelta1+ Vdelta2- thymocytes from alphabeta-depleted thymus. The template was reverse-transcribed extracted RNA. Pooled V-gene forward primers with one constant-region reverse primer generated the CDR3 amplicons by multiplex PCR. TCRdb re-called the multiplex PCR reads with CATT. This sample has roughly 56,000 delta-chain clones; around 15% occur once, and the top ten carry about 0.38%. The source of this sequence is a girl less than two years old who had congenital heart surgery. Sequencing used Vdelta1+ gamma-delta thymocytes from the thymus. The subset is: FACS-sorted CD3+ TCRalphabeta- TCRVdelta1+ TCRVdelta2- thymocytes. The chain joins TRDV1 to TRDJ1; D is possibly TRDD2 (9 bases). The CDR3 DNA follows: TGTGCTCTTGGGGAACTATCGAGCCTTCCTACGTATTTCGGACTGGGGGCCAAAATCACGTACACCGATAAACTCATCTTT. Translating gives CALGELSSLPTYFGLGAKITYTDKLIF.